This T cell receptor (beta chain) was captured by sequencing in a study of shared clonotypes between healthy human individuals. Broader study findings: Despite large depth, rarefaction showed incomplete sorted-subset sequencing. Naive subsets generally had larger estimated richness than memory subsets.

Each cell subset's genomic DNA was divided evenly among several immunoSEQ plates. Using immunoSEQ multiplex PCR, the repertoire was profiled, and TCRdb retains in-frame clones only, with some absent. The sample lists approximately 95,000 clones, about two thirds occurring once. Healthy adults negative for HIV, lacking recent acute infections or vaccinations, served as donors. As concerns this clone: Its cognate antigen is unknown.

CDR1 is LNHNV, CDR2 YYDKDF, per germline (reference sequence). V gave up 1 base and J gave up 5 bases, with 12 bases separating them. The CDR3 sequence is 14 residues long. V and J are TRBV15 and TRBJ2-7; D perhaps matches TRBD1 (6 bases). The sequencing input was memory CD8+ T cells sorted from blood. The subset here: CD45RO+ cells pooled with CCR7-negative TemRA cells. The source of this sequence is a man between 25 and 39 years old in good health. In DNA, the CDR3 is TGTGCCACCAGCAGAGTGGGGGCTTTGAACGAGCAGTACTTC. Translating gives CATSRVGALNEQYF.